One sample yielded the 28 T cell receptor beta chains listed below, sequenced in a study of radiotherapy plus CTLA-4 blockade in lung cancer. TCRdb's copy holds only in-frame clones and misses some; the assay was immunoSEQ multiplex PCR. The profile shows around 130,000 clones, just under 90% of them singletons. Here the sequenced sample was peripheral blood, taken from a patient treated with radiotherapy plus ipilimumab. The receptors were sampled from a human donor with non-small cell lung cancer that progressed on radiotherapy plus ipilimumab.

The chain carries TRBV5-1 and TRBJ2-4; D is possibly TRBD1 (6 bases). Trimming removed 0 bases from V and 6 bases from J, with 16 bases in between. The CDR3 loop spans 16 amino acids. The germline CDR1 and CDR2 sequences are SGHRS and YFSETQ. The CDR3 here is CASSLAPDRRPNIQYF. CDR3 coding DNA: TGCGCCAGCAGCTTGGCCCCGGACAGAAGGCCAAACATTCAGTACTTC.

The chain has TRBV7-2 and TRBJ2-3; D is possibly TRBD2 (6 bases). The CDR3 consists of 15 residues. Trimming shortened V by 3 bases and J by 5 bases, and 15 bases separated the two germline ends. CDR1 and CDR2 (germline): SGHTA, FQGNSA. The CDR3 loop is CASSLTGGPVDTQYF. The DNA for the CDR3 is TGTGCCAGCAGCTTGACCGGAGGGCCGGTAGATACGCAGTATTTT.

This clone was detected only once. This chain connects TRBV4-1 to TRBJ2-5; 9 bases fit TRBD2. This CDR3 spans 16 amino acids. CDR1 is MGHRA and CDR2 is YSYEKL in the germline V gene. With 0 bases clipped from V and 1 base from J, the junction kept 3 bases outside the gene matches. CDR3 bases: TGCGCCAGCAGCCAAGAACAGACTAGCGGCCAAGAGACCCAGTACTTC. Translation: CASSQEQTSGQETQYF.

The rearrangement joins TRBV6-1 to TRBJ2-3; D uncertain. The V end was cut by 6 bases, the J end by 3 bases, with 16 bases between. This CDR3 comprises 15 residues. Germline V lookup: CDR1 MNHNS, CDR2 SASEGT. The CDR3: CASSAPLLPTDTQYF. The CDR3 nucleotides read TGTGCCAGCAGCGCACCCTTGTTACCGACAGATACGCAGTATTTT.

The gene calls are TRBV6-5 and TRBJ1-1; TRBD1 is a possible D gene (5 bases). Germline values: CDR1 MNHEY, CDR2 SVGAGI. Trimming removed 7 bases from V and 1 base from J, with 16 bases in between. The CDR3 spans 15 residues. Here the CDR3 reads CASTSRGRENTEAFF. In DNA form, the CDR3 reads TGTGCCAGCACCTCGCGGGGCAGGGAGAACACTGAAGCTTTCTTT.

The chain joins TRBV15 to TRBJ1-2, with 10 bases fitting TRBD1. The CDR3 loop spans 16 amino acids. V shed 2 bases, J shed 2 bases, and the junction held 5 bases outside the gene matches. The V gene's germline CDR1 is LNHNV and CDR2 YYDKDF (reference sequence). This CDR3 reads CATSRTGQGGNYGYTF. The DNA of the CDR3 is TGTGCCACCAGCAGAACCGGACAGGGGGGGAACTATGGCTACACCTTC.

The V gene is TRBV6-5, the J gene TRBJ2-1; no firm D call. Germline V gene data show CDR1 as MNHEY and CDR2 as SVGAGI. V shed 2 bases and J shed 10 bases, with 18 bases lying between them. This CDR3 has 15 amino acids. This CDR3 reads CASSYGGGGRGEQFF. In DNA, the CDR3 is TGTGCCAGCAGTTACGGCGGCGGCGGACGAGGAGAGCAGTTCTTC.

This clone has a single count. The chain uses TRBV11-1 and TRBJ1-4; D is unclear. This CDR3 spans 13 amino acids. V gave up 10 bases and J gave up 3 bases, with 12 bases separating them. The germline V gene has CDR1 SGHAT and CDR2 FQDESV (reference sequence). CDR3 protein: CATPLKSNEKLFF. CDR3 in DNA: TGTGCCACCCCCCTCAAGTCTAATGAAAAACTGTTTTTT.

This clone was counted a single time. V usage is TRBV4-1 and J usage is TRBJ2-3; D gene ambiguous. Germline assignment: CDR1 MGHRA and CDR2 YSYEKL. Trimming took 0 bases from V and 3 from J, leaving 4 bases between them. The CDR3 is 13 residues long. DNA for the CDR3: TGCGCCAGCAGCCAAGATGAAACAGATACGCAGTATTTT. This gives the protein CASSQDETDTQYF.

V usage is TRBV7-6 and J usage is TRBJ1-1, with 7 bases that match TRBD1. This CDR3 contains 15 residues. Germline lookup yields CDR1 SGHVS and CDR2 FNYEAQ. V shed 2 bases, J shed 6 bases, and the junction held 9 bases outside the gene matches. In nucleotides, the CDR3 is TGTGCCAGCAGCTTACTGACAGGGAGTTTCCCTGAAGCTTTCTTT. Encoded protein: CASSLLTGSFPEAFF.

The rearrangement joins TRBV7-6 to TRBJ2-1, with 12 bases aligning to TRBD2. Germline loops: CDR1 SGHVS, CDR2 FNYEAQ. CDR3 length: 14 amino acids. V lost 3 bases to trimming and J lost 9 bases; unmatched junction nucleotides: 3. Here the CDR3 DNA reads TGTGCCAGCAGCTTTGCTAGCGGGAGGGCTGAGCAGTTCTTC. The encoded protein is CASSFASGRAEQFF.

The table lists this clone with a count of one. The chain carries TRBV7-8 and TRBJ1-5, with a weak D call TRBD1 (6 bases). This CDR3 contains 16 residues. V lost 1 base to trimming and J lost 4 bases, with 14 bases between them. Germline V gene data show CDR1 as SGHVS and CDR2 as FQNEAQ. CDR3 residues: CASSLGTRQGNQPQHF. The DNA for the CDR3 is TGTGCCAGCAGCTTAGGGACGAGGCAGGGGAATCAGCCCCAGCATTTT.

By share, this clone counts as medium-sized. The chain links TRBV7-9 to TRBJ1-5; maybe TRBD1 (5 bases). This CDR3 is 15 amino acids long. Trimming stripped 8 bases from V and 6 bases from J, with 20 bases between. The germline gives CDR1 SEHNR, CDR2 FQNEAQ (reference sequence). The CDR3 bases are TGTGCCAGCTCCACGGATCAGGGTGTGACTCAGCCCCAGCATTTT. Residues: CASSTDQGVTQPQHF. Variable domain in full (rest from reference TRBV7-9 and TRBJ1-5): DTGVSQNPRHKITKRGQNVTFRCDPISEHNRLYWYRQTLGQGPEFLTYFQNEAQLEKSRLLSDRFSAERPKGSFSTLEIQRTEQGDSAMYLCASSTDQGVTQPQHFGDGTRLSIL.

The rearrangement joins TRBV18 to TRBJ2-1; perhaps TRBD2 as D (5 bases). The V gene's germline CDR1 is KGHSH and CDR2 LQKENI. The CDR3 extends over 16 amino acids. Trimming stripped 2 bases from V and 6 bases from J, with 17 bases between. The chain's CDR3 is CASSPRFGIEVNEQFF. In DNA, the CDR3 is TGTGCCAGCTCACCAAGGTTCGGGATAGAGGTCAATGAGCAGTTCTTC.

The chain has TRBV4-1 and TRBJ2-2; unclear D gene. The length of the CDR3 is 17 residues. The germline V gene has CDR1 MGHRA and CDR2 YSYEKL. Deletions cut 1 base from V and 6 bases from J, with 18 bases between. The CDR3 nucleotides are TGCGCCAGCAGCCAAGCTCTGGGTCGAACGGGTTCCGGGGAGCTGTTTTTT. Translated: CASSQALGRTGSGELFF.

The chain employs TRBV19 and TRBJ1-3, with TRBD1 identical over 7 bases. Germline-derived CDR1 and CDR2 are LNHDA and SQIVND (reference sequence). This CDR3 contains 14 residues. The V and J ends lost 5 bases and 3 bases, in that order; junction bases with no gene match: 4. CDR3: CASSAGTVGNTIYF. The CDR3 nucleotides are TGTGCCAGTAGTGCAGGGACAGTTGGAAACACCATATATTTT. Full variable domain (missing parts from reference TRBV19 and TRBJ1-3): DGGITQSPKYLFRKEGQNVTLSCEQNLNHDAMYWYRQDPGQGLRLIYYSQIVNDFQKGDIAEGYSVSREKKESFPLTVTSAQKNPTAFYLCASSAGTVGNTIYFGEGSWLTVV.

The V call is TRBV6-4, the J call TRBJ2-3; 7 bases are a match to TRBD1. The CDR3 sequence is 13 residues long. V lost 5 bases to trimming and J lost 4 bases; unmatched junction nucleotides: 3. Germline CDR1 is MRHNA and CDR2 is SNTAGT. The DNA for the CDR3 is TGTGCCAGCAGTTCAACAGGGGCAGATACGCAGTATTTT. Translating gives CASSSTGADTQYF.

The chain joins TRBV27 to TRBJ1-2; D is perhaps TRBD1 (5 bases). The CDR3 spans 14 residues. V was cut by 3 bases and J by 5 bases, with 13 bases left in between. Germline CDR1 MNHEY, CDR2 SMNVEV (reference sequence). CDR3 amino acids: CASSLKGQPYGYTF. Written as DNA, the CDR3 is TGTGCCAGCAGTTTGAAAGGACAACCGTATGGCTACACCTTC.

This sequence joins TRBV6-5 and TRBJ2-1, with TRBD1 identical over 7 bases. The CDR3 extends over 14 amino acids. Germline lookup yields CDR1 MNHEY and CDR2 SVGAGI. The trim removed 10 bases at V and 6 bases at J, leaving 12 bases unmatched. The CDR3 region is CATRTGVRRNEQFF. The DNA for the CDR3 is TGTGCCACACGGACAGGTGTCCGTCGCAATGAGCAGTTCTTC.

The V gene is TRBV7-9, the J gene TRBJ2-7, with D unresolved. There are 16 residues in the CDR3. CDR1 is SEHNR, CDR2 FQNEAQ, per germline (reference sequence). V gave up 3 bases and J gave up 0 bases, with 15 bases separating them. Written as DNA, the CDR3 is TGTGCCAGCAGCTTTCCACTCGACTCCAGCTCCTACGAGCAGTACTTC. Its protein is CASSFPLDSSSYEQYF.

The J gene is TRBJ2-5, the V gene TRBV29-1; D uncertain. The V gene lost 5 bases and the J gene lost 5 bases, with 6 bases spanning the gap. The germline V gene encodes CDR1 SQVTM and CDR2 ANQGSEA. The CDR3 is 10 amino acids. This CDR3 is CSVLLETQYF. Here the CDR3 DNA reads TGCAGCGTTCTACTTGAGACCCAGTACTTC.

In nucleotides, the CDR3 is TGTGCCAGCAGCTTTTCTGGGCAGCGAGGAGAAAAACTGTTTTTT. This gives the protein CASSFSGQRGEKLFF. The J gene is TRBJ1-4, the V gene TRBV7-9, with D uncertain. The ends were cut back, 3 bases at V and 8 bases at J, with 16 bases in the middle. The germline V gene encodes CDR1 SEHNR and CDR2 FQNEAQ (reference sequence). This CDR3 region has 15 residues.

The CDR3 region is CTSQKPEKDYEQYF. The CDR3 DNA reads as TGCACCAGCCAAAAGCCGGAGAAGGATTACGAGCAGTACTTC. The V call is TRBV1, the J call TRBJ2-7; TRBD2, the table's D call, was not compared with the DNA. TRBV1 is labeled a pseudogene. The CDR3 has 14 amino acids.

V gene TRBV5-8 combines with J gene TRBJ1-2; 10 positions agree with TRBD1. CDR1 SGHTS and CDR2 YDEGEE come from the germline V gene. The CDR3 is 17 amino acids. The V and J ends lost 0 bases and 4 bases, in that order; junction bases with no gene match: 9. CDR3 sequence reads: CASSLVMTGGGGYGYTF. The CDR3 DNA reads TGTGCCAGCAGCTTGGTCATGACAGGGGGCGGCGGCTATGGCTACACCTTC.

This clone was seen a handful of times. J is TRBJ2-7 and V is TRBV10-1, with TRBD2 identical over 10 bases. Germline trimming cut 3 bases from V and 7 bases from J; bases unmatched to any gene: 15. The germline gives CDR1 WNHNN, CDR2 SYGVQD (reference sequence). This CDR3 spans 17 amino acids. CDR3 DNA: TGCGCCAGCAGTGAAGAGTCTAGCGGGAGCCCGATAGAGGAGCAGTACTTC. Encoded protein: CASSEESSGSPIEEQYF.

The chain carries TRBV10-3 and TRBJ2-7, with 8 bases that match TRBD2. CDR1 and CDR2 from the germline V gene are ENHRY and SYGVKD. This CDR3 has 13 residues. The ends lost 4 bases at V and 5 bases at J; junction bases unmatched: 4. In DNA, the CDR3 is TGTGCCATCAGTGGGGGGACTAGGGACGAGCAGTACTTC. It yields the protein CAISGGTRDEQYF.

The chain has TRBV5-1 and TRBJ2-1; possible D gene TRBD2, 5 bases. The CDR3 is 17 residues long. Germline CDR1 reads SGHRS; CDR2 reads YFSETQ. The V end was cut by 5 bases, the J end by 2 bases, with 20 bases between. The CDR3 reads CASSPRAPTRTYNEQFF. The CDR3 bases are TGCGCCAGCAGTCCGAGGGCCCCGACTCGCACCTACAATGAGCAGTTCTTC.

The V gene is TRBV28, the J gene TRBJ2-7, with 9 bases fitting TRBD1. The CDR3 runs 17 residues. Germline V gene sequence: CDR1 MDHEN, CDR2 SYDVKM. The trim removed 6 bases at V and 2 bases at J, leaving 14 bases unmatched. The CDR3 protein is CASSPSWAGQGPYEQYF. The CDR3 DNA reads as TGTGCCAGCAGCCCATCTTGGGCGGGACAGGGACCCTACGAGCAGTACTTC. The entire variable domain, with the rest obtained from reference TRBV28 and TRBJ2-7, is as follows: DVKVTQSSRYLVKRTGEKVFLECVQDMDHENMFWYRQDPGLGLRLIYFSYDVKMKEKGDIPEGYSVSREKKERFSLILESASTNQTSMYLCASSPSWAGQGPYEQYFGPGTRLTVT.